This paragraph reports one T cell receptor beta chain. Its antigen is not yet known. No quality values exist for individual bases; no much larger clone is one base distant. Library prep was done by the immunoSEQ multiplex PCR assay. The multiplex PCR relied on a mix of 60 forward primers for TCR Vbeta segments and 13 reverse primers for TCR Jbeta segments. A multiplex PCR assay on genomic DNA amplified the CDR3 region of rearranged TCR beta genes. The amplified TCR beta libraries were sequenced on the Illumina HiSeq System as 87-base-pair reads. Processing in the source paper ran as follows. A later analysis tallied about 77 million unique TCR beta chains across the approximately 670 repertoires, and approximately 9.9 million of those chains were shared by two or more donors. To remove PCR and sequencing errors, raw reads were error-corrected and collapsed into unique sequences using a nearest-neighbor algorithm that merged closely related sequences. To assign V, D and J gene segments, CDR3 sequences were aligned to IMGT reference sequences. For a sequence to be retained, a match of at least six nucleotides was required to both a V gene segment and a J gene segment. A rearrangement was called productive if the CDR3 had no stop codons and remained in frame with V and J, and every other rearrangement was called non-productive. Following IMGT convention, CDR3 was defined as the stretch from the second conserved V-encoded cysteine up to the conserved J-encoded phenylalanine. The earlier analysis of around 640 of the donors excluded sequences that lacked an unambiguous match to a single V gene segment. In an earlier analysis of around 590 of the donors, a V segment was called functional when productive rearrangements were above 56.7%, and segregating when the standard deviation between donors exceeded 5%. A statistical classification framework was built to diagnose cytomegalovirus status from the catalog of TCR beta chain sequences. In a later analysis, V and J genes were assigned by comparing TCR nucleotide sequences against IMGT/GENE-DB human TR gene sequences. A later analysis assigned CDR3 sequences and most-parsimonious VDJ recombination scenarios with the TCRdist pipeline. In a later analysis, every TCR beta chain was defined by the combination of its CDR3 amino acid sequence and its V-gene family, and reads without a unique V-gene family were dropped. A later analysis removed several hundred highly shared, low-generation-probability nucleotide sequences to deal with suspected cross-contamination and a sequencing artifact. In a later analysis, a clonal expansion index was calculated for each public chain from normalized within-repertoire ranks of inferred template counts. In a later analysis, generation probabilities were computed with a VDJ recombination model fitted to out-of-frame rearrangements, and the resulting probabilities were checked against IGoR. In a later analysis, TCR-TCR, TCR-HLA and TCR-CMV co-occurrence was scored with hypergeometric tests, and a repertoire-size bias correction was applied to TCR pairs. False discovery rates were estimated in a later analysis by permuting HLA or CMV assignments 20 times. In a later analysis, co-occurring TCRs were grouped with DBSCAN, and TCRdist sequence similarity was added when clustering was performed within HLA-allele-positive subsets. Repertoires with fewer than 30,000 or more than 120,000 public chains were left out of co-occurrence clustering, as were four to six repertoires with anomalous nucleotide sharing. The table comes from immuneACCESS by way of TCRdb, which keeps in-frame sequences with V and J called. Part of the clones is missing from these tables; in studies checked, under half for an unresolved V gene and the rest for unknown reasons. D and trimming were read from the DNA, whereas the V and J calls and clone size are those reported in that table. The sample profile shows approximately 180,000 clones; about an eighth of them were found once. 7.8% of the sample lies in the top ten.

This specimen belongs to a study of cytomegalovirus exposure and HLA in healthy donors (TCRdb year 2017). A note on the overall study: An earlier analysis of roughly 500 of the donors reported about 280 Gb of sequence data and around 100 million unique TCR beta sequences obtained from approximately 180 million T cells. About 280 gigabases of sequencing data and 91 million or so unique TCR sequences made up an early release that covered nearly 650 HLA-typed donors. The genetic ancestry cluster associated with self-reported Caucasian donors included about 84% of the 398 genotyped donors. The aim of the study was to test whether cataloging public T cell receptors could identify signatures of past pathogen exposure. The study profiled the T cell repertoires of 550 to 700 subjects by immunosequencing and related them to cytomegalovirus serostatus. A separate validation cohort of 100 to 150 different subjects was used in addition to the roughly 670-subject first cohort. To predict cytomegalovirus infection status, the study combined high-throughput TCR immunosequencing, statistical association of individual TCRs with disease status, and machine learning. To study patterns of TCR occurrence, a later analysis re-analyzed previously published TCR beta repertoires from 666 donors and added high-resolution HLA genotyping. Rather than using new phenotypic data, the later analysis identified candidate immune exposures from TCR beta sequences and from how often those sequences occurred across donors. To decide whether each TCR beta V gene segment behaved as functional or pseudogenic, an earlier analysis of several hundred of the donors relied on high-throughput TCR beta sequencing. Alongside the repertoire data, information on donor age, sex, ethnicity and CMV serostatus was compiled. In a later genetic analysis, genome-wide SNP genotypes for about three fifths of the 666 donors were used, and that subset was treated as a discovery cohort. All discovery cohort repertoires had been generated on a single sequencing platform. HLA typing included class I and class II loci at four-digit resolution. The number of typed donors differed by locus: roughly 620-640 for A, B, C, DRB1 and DQB1; 500 to 550 for DQA1; around 580 for DPA1; and some 430 for DPB1. Four or five DR-DQ haplotypes were handled as single units for association and clustering because linkage in the cohort was strong. On average, around 230,000 unique TCR beta nucleotide sequences were sequenced per donor among a few hundred genotyped donors of the cohort, with around 19% of those sequences being non-productive. The paper's findings and limits, for the study overall: A further reported finding was that TCR beta sequences accurately predicted the HLA-A and HLA-B alleles for most subjects in the first cohort. Cytomegalovirus status was reported to be diagnosed by the classifier with high specificity and sensitivity in both the original and validation cohorts. Most TCR sequences were observed very rarely across donors, whereas some public TCRs were present in many individuals. Because some donors lacked HLA typing at each locus, the association tests relied only on the typed subset. The study listed 164 TCR beta chains as associated with cytomegalovirus. A later analysis found that HLA-associated TCR beta chains were more clonally expanded and had lower generation probabilities than equally common non-associated chains. Linkage disequilibrium might explain the correlated functional status among segregating V segments, but an unknown experimental factor could not be ruled out. When HLA alleles, especially DR and DQ, strongly co-occurred, attributing TCR associations to individual alleles was difficult. Specific HLA alleles were associated with over 15,000 TCR beta sequences at a false discovery rate of 0.05 in a later analysis. According to a later analysis, parvovirus B19, influenza, CMV and Epstein-Barr virus appeared linked to several top co-occurrence clusters. In vitro tests confirmed that three of the cytomegalovirus-associated TCR beta chains recognize cytomegalovirus antigens. Some IMGT-functional V segments, including TRBV6-2 and TRBV6-3, could not be distinguished by the 87-base-pair reads and were therefore excluded. According to a later genetic analysis, donors in an Asian-associated ancestry cluster had fewer N-insertions in productive TCRs than the approximately 630-donor mean. Broadly in line with IMGT annotations, most TCR beta V segments showed up in productive rearrangements about 87% or about 30% of the time in an earlier analysis of 587 of the donors. For the cohort, immune exposure information was limited to CMV serostatus. Some 15 rarely observed V segments, including chromosome 9 orphons, were excluded from the earlier analysis of 550 to 700 of the donors because counts were too low. The authors suggested that the approach could potentially be generalized to other disease states and immunological phenotypes. The sequencing pipeline was judged likely to have produced a cluster of highly shared sequence variants as a technical artifact. A later analysis found that TCR association rates varied across HLA loci, with DRB1 alleles showing the most associated TCRs and HLA-C alleles the fewest. An association between a missense DCLRE1C variant and V-gene and J-gene trimming of TCR beta chains was found in a later genetic analysis and replicated in an independent cohort. The presence/absence analyses assumed that sequencing depth was roughly uniform across donors, and that assumption may not be true. Most CMV-associated TCR beta chains appeared to be HLA-restricted in a later analysis, and the HLA associations seemed to be driven largely by CMV exposure. This cohort had only TCR beta chains sequenced, and the lack of alpha or paired-chain data limited which features could be detected.

CDR1 and CDR2, per the germline V gene, are SGHRS and YFSETQ. The CDR3 contains 14 residues, cysteine and phenylalanine counted. Only the CDR3 part of the read is kept: 42 bases, read in frame from the first base. V lost 4 bases and J lost 8 bases, and the count of bases not matched to a germline gene is 4. The cohort comprised some 700 healthy bone marrow donors. At the time of sampling, all cohort members were nominally healthy, though unrecorded immune exposures were likely present. The donor tested CMV seropositive, placing the donor among the roughly 300 seropositive members of the cohort. Each donor provided a peripheral blood sample, and peripheral blood mononuclear cells were used for TCR beta sequencing. Genomic DNA extraction from the blood cell samples was performed with the Qiagen DNeasy Blood Extraction Kit.

This sequence originates from a man aged 50 to 59 in good health and CMV-seropositive. The material sequenced was PBMCs. This chain joins TRBV5-1 to TRBJ2-4; 12 central bases correspond to TRBD1. The bases read TGCGCCAGCAGCACTGGGACAGGGGGCGACATTCAGTACTTC. This sequence encodes CASSTGTGGDIQYF.